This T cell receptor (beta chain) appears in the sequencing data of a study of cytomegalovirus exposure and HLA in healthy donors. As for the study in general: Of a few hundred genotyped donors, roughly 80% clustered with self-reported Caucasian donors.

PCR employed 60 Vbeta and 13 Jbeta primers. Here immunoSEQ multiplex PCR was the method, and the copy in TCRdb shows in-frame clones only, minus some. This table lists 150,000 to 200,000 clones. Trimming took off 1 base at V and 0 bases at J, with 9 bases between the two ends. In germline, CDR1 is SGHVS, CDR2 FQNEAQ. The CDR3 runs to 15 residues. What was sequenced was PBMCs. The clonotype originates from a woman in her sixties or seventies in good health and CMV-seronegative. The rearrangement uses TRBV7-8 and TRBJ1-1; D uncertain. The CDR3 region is CASSLGALMNTEAFF. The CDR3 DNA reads TGTGCCAGCAGCTTAGGGGCTCTCATGAACACTGAAGCTTTCTTT.